The source of this T cell receptor (beta chain) is a study of T cells in Graves' hyperthyroidism and ophthalmopathy. Across the study: Initial diagnosis, before any treatment, was when peripheral blood was collected. Points from the study as a whole: The model anticipated ophthalmopathy a median around six months pre-onset.

RNA transcripts served as the template for amplifying TCR beta CDR3 regions. HTBI primers were employed in a first-round RT-PCR of the TCR CDR3. Via MiXCR, TCRdb re-called the multiplex PCR reads, giving one row per CDR3 protein. The profile shows some 490,000 distinct CDR3 sequences, roughly 15% of them singletons. Patients were excluded for uncontrolled infection, other autoimmune disease, pregnancy or lactation. Clinicians diagnosed patients from clinical symptoms, serum thyroxine and TRAb, thyroid ultrasound and orbital computed tomography. This clonotype was seen ten or more times. Its cognate antigen is unknown. From germline, CDR1 is DFQATT and CDR2 SNEGSKA (reference sequence). Between the trimmed V and J ends, which lost 4 bases and 3 bases, there was a span of 12 bases. This CDR3 region has 13 residues.

The sequence came from a woman aged 25 to 39 with Graves' ophthalmopathy. The sample taken for sequencing was blood. The genes are TRBV20-1 and TRBJ1-1; D gene uncertain. CDR3 nucleotides: TGCAGTGCTAAGTTTGGATTTGACACTGAAGCTTTCTTT. Translating gives CSAKFGFDTEAFF.